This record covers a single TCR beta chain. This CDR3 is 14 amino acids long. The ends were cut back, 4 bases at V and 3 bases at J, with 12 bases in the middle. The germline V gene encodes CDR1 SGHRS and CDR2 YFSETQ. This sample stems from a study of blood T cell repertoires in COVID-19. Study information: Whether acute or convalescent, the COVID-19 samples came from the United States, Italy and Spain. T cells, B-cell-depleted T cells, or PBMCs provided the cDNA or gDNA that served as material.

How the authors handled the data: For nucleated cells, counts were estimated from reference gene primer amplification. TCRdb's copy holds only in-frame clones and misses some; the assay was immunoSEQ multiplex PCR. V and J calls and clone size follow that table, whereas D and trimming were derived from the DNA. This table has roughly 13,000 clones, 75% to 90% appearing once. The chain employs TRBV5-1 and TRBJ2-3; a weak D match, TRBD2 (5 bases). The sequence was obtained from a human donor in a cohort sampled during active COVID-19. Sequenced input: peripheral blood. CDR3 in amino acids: CASSVGESTDTQYF. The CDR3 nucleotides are TGCGCCAGCAGCGTTGGGGAGTCGACAGATACGCAGTATTTT.